A single sample gave rise to the 18 T cell receptor beta chains below, sequenced in a study of graft-versus-host responses after intestinal transplantation. Profiled with immunoSEQ multiplex PCR; TCRdb holds only in-frame clones, not every one. The repertoire holds under 20,000 clones, 33% seen once, with 3.7% in the top ten. The input for sequencing was alloreactive CD4+ T cells from a mixed lymphocyte reaction culture, taken before intestinal transplant. Noted subset: CFSE-low proliferating T cells sorted from approximately 6-day pre-transplant mixed lymphocyte reaction (GvH or HvG direction). Receptors were obtained from a human patient who received an intestinal transplant.

This clone was counted only a few times. This sequence joins TRBV10-1 and TRBJ1-6, with unresolved D. CDR1 WNHNN and CDR2 SYGVQD come from the germline V gene (reference sequence). The V end lost 2 bases, the J end lost 10 bases, and 9 bases lay between the germline ends. The CDR3 has 13 amino acids. The CDR3 DNA sequence: TGCGCCAGCAGTGAGAGCCTAGAATCACCCCTCCACTTT. Translated, it gives CASSESLESPLHF.

In its sample, this clone was seen a few times. The chain links TRBV6-1 to TRBJ2-4; 7 bases map to TRBD2. Germline CDR1 is MNHNS and CDR2 is SASEGT. V was clipped by 8 bases and J by 0 bases; unmatched bases: 7. There are 15 residues in the CDR3. CDR3 protein: CASGGVVLAKNIQYF. The CDR3 DNA is TGTGCCAGCGGGGGGGTAGTCCTAGCCAAAAACATTCAGTACTTC.

This clone was seen a few times. The V and J genes are TRBV4-1 and TRBJ1-5, with 7 bases identical to TRBD1. CDR3 length: 17 residues. Trimming cost V 1 base and J 8 bases; bases outside gene matches: 14. The germline CDR1 and CDR2 sequences are MGHRA and YSYEKL. The CDR3 loop reads CASSQGARDSPMKPQHF. CDR3 bases: TGCGCCAGCAGCCAAGGCGCCCGGGACAGCCCCATGAAGCCCCAGCATTTT.

Note on this clone: The same CDR3 arises from other DNA sequences in this sample as well. The rearrangement links TRBV6-5 to TRBJ2-1; D is undetermined. Germline V gene sequence: CDR1 MNHEY, CDR2 SVGAGI. The V and J ends lost 2 bases and 6 bases respectively, with 5 bases between them. The CDR3 is 12 residues long. CDR3: CASSYSGNEQFF. In DNA, the CDR3 is TGTGCCAGCAGTTACAGTGGCAATGAGCAGTTCTTC.

The chain combines TRBV6-5 with TRBJ1-6, with D hard to call. The CDR3 consists of 13 residues. In germline, CDR1 is MNHEY, CDR2 SVGAGI. Trimming cost V 5 bases and J 7 bases, with 9 bases left between them. The CDR3 reads CASSEDQNSPLHF. DNA for the CDR3: TGTGCCAGCAGTGAGGACCAAAATTCACCCCTCCACTTT.

The V and J genes are TRBV5-4 and TRBJ2-1, with 7 nucleotides matching TRBD2. The CDR3 sequence is 13 residues long. Germline V lookup: CDR1 SGHNT, CDR2 YYREEE (reference sequence). Trimming took 1 base from V and 8 from J; bases not matched to a gene: 3. The CDR3 spells CASSLRGGYEQFF. In nucleotides, the CDR3 is TGTGCCAGCAGCTTGAGGGGAGGGTATGAGCAGTTCTTC.

The gene calls are TRBV29-1 and TRBJ1-2; 9 bases are shared with TRBD1. CDR3 length: 13 residues. Per germline, CDR1 SQVTM and CDR2 ANQGSEA. J lost 4 bases, V lost 4 bases, and 4 bases had no gene match. DNA for the CDR3: TGCAGCGTTGGGACAGGGGAGGGCTATGGCTACACCTTC. Protein product: CSVGTGEGYGYTF. Supplemented by reference TRBV29-1 and TRBJ1-2, the full variable domain reads SAVISQKPSRDICQRGTSLTIQCQVDSQVTMMFWYRQQPGQSLTLIATANQGSEATYESGFVIDKFPISRPNLTFSTLTVSNMSPEDSSIYLCSVGTGEGYGYTFGSGTRLTVV.

Only a few counts were recorded for this clone. The CDR3 nucleotides read TGTGCCAGCTCAACCCGACGGCGGGGGCAGAATGGTGGGGAGCTGTTTTTT. Encoded protein: CASSTRRRGQNGGELFF. The chain links TRBV18 to TRBJ2-2; TRBD2 might be the D (7 bases). The V and J ends lost 5 bases and 8 bases respectively, with 24 bases between them. The CDR3 runs to 17 residues. Germline V gives CDR1 KGHSH, CDR2 LQKENI.

This clone is deemed medium-sized (0.01 to 0.1%). The DNA for the CDR3 is TGTGCCAGCAGTGAGGACAGGGGCAACTATGGCTACACCTTC. It yields the protein CASSEDRGNYGYTF. This rearrangement joins TRBV25-1 to TRBJ1-2; TRBD1 aligns across 9 bases. V lost 3 bases to trimming and J lost 2 bases; unmatched junction nucleotides: 1. The V gene's germline CDR1 is MGHDK and CDR2 SYGVNS. CDR3 length: 14 amino acids.

This clone was seen a few times. The V call is TRBV6-5, the J call TRBJ1-1; TRBD1 is a possible D gene (6 bases). CDR1 and CDR2 (germline): MNHEY, SVGAGI. V lost 6 bases and J lost 0, with 11 bases in between. There are 14 residues in the CDR3. CDR3 protein: CASRARQVNTEAFF. CDR3 nucleotide sequence: TGTGCCAGCAGAGCTAGACAGGTGAACACTGAAGCTTTCTTT.

This chain uses TRBV9 with TRBJ2-3; 9 nucleotides agree with TRBD1. Germline V gene lookup returns CDR1 SGDLS and CDR2 YYNGEE. There are 15 residues in the CDR3. Germline trimming cut 3 bases from V and 0 bases from J; bases unmatched to any gene: 2. CDR3: CASSGTGVSTDTQYF. The CDR3 region has the DNA TGTGCCAGCAGCGGGACAGGGGTTAGCACAGATACGCAGTATTTT.

The chain links TRBV19 to TRBJ2-5, with D perhaps being TRBD1 or TRBD2 (5 bases each). The ends were cut back, 9 bases at V and 1 base at J, with 18 bases in the middle. Germline V lookup: CDR1 LNHDA, CDR2 SQIVND (reference sequence). CDR3 length equals 15 residues. The CDR3 bases are TGTGCCAGCTCCCTGTCCCCCGGGACCCAAGAGACCCAGTACTTC. Translation gives CASSLSPGTQETQYF.

This clone has just a few counts. The chain couples TRBV19 to TRBJ1-5; D is unclear. CDR1 and CDR2 from the germline V gene are LNHDA and SQIVND (reference sequence). V was trimmed by 5 bases and J by 5 bases, leaving 10 bases between them. The CDR3 loop spans 13 amino acids. The chain's CDR3 is CASSFYGDQPQHF. CDR3 nucleotides: TGTGCCAGTAGTTTCTACGGGGATCAGCCCCAGCATTTT. Based on the CDR3 plus reference TRBV19 and TRBJ1-5, the full variable domain is DGGITQSPKYLFRKEGQNVTLSCEQNLNHDAMYWYRQDPGQGLRLIYYSQIVNDFQKGDIAEGYSVSREKKESFPLTVTSAQKNPTAFYLCASSFYGDQPQHFGDGTRLSIL.

The CDR3 here is CASSLAGGPSFGSSYNEQFF. The CDR3 DNA is TGTGCCAGCAGTCTAGCGGGAGGGCCGTCTTTTGGAAGCTCCTACAATGAGCAGTTCTTC. The rearrangement joins TRBV6-8 to TRBJ2-1; 12 positions match TRBD2. CDR3 length equals 20 residues. J gave up 0 bases and V 5 bases, and 14 bases lay outside the gene matches. Germline V gives CDR1 MNHGY, CDR2 SAAAGT.

The chain links TRBV11-2 to TRBJ2-1; 9 bases are a match to TRBD1. Trimming removed 5 bases from V and 7 bases from J; junction bases left unmatched: 6. CDR3 length: 14 amino acids. Germline V gene lookup returns CDR1 SGHAT and CDR2 FQNNGV. CDR3 in amino acids: CASSRDRVKNEQFF. The CDR3, as DNA: TGTGCCAGCAGCCGGGACAGGGTAAAGAATGAGCAGTTCTTC.

By its share, this clone is medium-sized. The chain links TRBV11-2 to TRBJ1-5, with D possibly being TRBD1 (5 bases). CDR1 is SGHAT, CDR2 FQNNGV, per germline. V dropped 4 bases and J dropped 5 bases, with 9 bases sitting between them. This CDR3 contains 13 residues. As DNA, the CDR3 is TGTGCCAGCAGCTCTGACAGACATCAGCCCCAGCATTTT. Encoded protein: CASSSDRHQPQHF.

The V and J genes are TRBV5-1 and TRBJ2-5; no clear D gene. CDR3 length: 15 amino acids. The ends were cut back, 0 bases at V and 2 bases at J, with 11 bases in the middle. The germline V gene has CDR1 SGHRS and CDR2 YFSETQ. The CDR3 region is CASSLALSYQETQYF. In DNA, the CDR3 is TGCGCCAGCAGCTTGGCCCTTAGTTATCAAGAGACCCAGTACTTC.

This clone is deemed medium-sized (0.01 to 0.1%). V usage is TRBV5-1 and J usage is TRBJ1-3; 12 bases are shared with TRBD1. V gave up 4 bases and J gave up 8 bases; unmatched junction bases: 7. This CDR3 comprises 15 residues. Germline V gene sequence: CDR1 SGHRS, CDR2 YFSETQ. This CDR3 is CASSPEGQGAYTIYF. CDR3 DNA: TGCGCCAGCAGCCCGGAGGGACAGGGGGCATACACCATATATTTT.